The 13 T cell receptor beta chains in this list originate from one sample, sequenced in a study of tumor-infiltrating lymphocytes in primary liver carcinoma. With roughly 540 ng total RNA as template and a constant-region primer, TCR beta cDNA was made. Three rounds of nested multiplex PCR with slightly modified ARM-PCR produced TCR beta libraries. TRBV1-TRBV30 forward primers and a C-beta reverse primer were used in the first two PCR rounds, which each ran for about 10 cycles. TCRdb re-analysed the multiplex PCR reads in MiXCR, keeping a single row per CDR3 protein. This table has 310,000 or so distinct CDR3 sequences, about 61% appearing once. The study extracted blood RNA from unsorted whole blood and also extracted germline DNA. Input material: peripheral blood. These receptors were collected from a man aged 35 to 55 with primary liver carcinoma and hepatitis B virus infection.

This rearrangement joins TRBV30 to TRBJ1-1; tentatively, D is TRBD1 (5 bases). CDR1 is GTSNPN, CDR2 SVGIG, per germline (reference sequence). V was cut by 2 bases and J by 1 base, with 11 bases left in between. The length of the CDR3 is 14 residues. CDR3 residues: CAWSSIRGNTEAFF. In DNA, the CDR3 is TGTGCCTGGAGTAGTATTAGGGGGAACACTGAAGCTTTCTTT.

In regard to this clonotype: A much larger clone lies one base from this, so it may be a read error. The chain is built from TRBV12-3 or TRBV12-4 and TRBJ1-5; D gene unclear. CDR3 length: 12 amino acids. The V end lost 5 bases, the J end lost 11 bases, and 13 bases lay between the germline ends. The CDR3 spells CASSTGLRSQHF. CDR3 DNA: TGTGCCAGCAGTACTGGGCTCAGGTCCCAGCATTTT.

This chain links TRBV5-1 with TRBJ2-7; 9 bases are a match to TRBD1. Germline values: CDR1 SGHRS, CDR2 YFSETQ. The CDR3 runs to 14 residues. With 4 bases clipped from V and 3 bases from J, the junction kept 5 bases outside the gene matches. CDR3 loop: CASSATGGGYEQYF. The CDR3 DNA reads TGCGCCAGCAGCGCCACAGGGGGCGGCTACGAGCAGTACTTC.

A note on this clonotype: It may be a read error: a sequence one base away is much more abundant. This chain connects TRBV6-2 or TRBV6-3 to TRBJ2-2, with D hard to call. The CDR3 consists of 17 residues. Between the trimmed V and J ends, which lost 7 bases and 5 bases, there was a span of 23 bases. Germline V gene sequence: CDR1 MNHEY, CDR2 SVGEGT. The CDR3: CASTPPTARMGTGELFF. CDR3 sequence (DNA): TGTGCCAGCACCCCCCCCACCGCCCGGATGGGTACCGGGGAGCTGTTTTTT.

V is TRBV30 and J is TRBJ2-4, with 9 bases matching TRBD1. CDR3 length equals 12 residues. V lost 2 bases, J lost 12 bases, and 5 bases stayed unmatched. The germline V gene has CDR1 GTSNPN and CDR2 SVGIG (reference sequence). CDR3 sequence reads: CAWSRNRGHQYF. CDR3 in DNA: TGTGCCTGGAGTAGAAACAGGGGGCATCAGTACTTC.

A remark on this clonotype: The junction and the germline gene differ at one end; a read error may be behind it. The rearrangement uses TRBV5-4 and TRBJ1-1; D gene unclear. The CDR3 runs to 13 residues. The germline V gene encodes CDR1 SGHNT and CDR2 YYREEE (reference sequence). The CDR3 here is CARSLSRNTEAFF. CDR3 nucleotides: TGTGCCCGCAGCTTGTCCAGGAACACTGAAGCTTTCTTT.

Comment on this clonotype: The junction departs from the called germline gene at one end, perhaps through a read error. The V call is TRBV11-2, the J call TRBJ1-1, with D perhaps matching TRBD1 (6 bases). Germline values: CDR1 SGHAT, CDR2 FQNNGV. This CDR3 region has 14 residues. The CDR3 is CASSLVRGDAEAFF. The DNA for the CDR3 is TGTGCCAGCAGCTTAGTTAGGGGGGACGCTGAGGCTTTCTTT.

In regard to this clonotype: An end of the junction differs from the germline gene, which may be a read error. The CDR3 DNA reads TGTGCCACCAGCAACTCCGGACAGCACCAAGAGACCCAGTACTTC. Translated: CATSNSGQHQETQYF. This chain joins TRBV11-3 and TRBJ2-5, with a possible D match to TRBD1 (6 bases). The V gene's germline CDR1 is SGHNT and CDR2 YENEEA. This CDR3 region has 15 residues.

Comments on this clonotype: Since a much larger clone is just one base distant, this may be a read error. V is TRBV5-1 and J is TRBJ2-1; TRBD2 matches 14 bases. Germline-derived CDR1 and CDR2 are SGHRS and YFSETQ. The CDR3 has 13 amino acids. Here the CDR3 reads CANSIGTSGSKFF. CDR3 nucleotide sequence: TGCGCCAACAGCATCGGGACTAGCGGGAGTAAGTTCTTC. The full variable domain, in which reference TRBV5-1 and TRBJ2-1 provide the parts outside the CDR3, is KAGVTQTPRYLIKTRGQQVTLSCSPISGHRSVSWYQQTPGQGLQFLFEYFSETQRNKGNFPGRFSGRQFSNSRSEMNVSTLELGDSALYLCANSIGTSGSKFFGPGTRLTVL.

To note about this clonotype: A junction end diverges from the germline sequence, so it may reflect a read error. The chain joins TRBV11-3 to TRBJ2-1, with D possibly TRBD1 on 5 matching bases. The length of the CDR3 is 13 residues. From germline, CDR1 is SGHNT and CDR2 YENEEA. The CDR3 reads CASSLTEADRQCF. CDR3 sequence (DNA): TGTGCCAGCAGCTTGACAGAGGCCGATAGGCAGTGCTTC.

This clonotype is a singleton in its sample. Since no conserved phenylalanine or tryptophan closes the CDR3, a read error is the likely cause. The chain is built from TRBV28 and TRBJ1-5, with 7 bases matching TRBD1. The CDR3 sequence is 15 residues long. The junction had 9 bases not matched to a gene; V was cut back by 4 bases and J by 6 bases. CDR1 MDHEN and CDR2 SYDVKM come from the germline V gene. The CDR3 region is CASSSPTGIGQPQHY. The CDR3 DNA sequence: TGTGCCAGCAGTTCTCCGACAGGGATAGGTCAGCCCCAGCATTAT.

Only a few counts were recorded for this clonotype. This sequence may be a read error, since a much larger clone differs from it by one base. The chain is built from TRBV29-1 and TRBJ1-1; D not certain. Germline loops: CDR1 SQVTM, CDR2 ANQGSEA. V was pared by 0 bases and J by 1 base, with 9 bases between. The CDR3 runs to 14 residues. The CDR3 sequence: CSVEDFVENTEAFF. The CDR3 region has the DNA TGCAGCGTTGAAGATTTTGTGGAGAACACTGAAGCTTTCTTT.

This clonotype has more than one count but fewer than ten. This chain joins TRBV5-1 and TRBJ2-1; the match to TRBD2 covers 15 bases. Germline loops: CDR1 SGHRS, CDR2 YFSETQ. This CDR3 is built from 15 residues. The V and J ends lost 3 bases and 7 bases, in that order; junction bases with no gene match: 2. The CDR3 DNA follows: TGCGCCAGCAGCTGGGGACTAGCGGGAGGTAATGAGCAGTTCTTC. Translated, it gives CASSWGLAGGNEQFF.